This entry features one TCR beta chain sequence. The sample belongs to a study of blood T cell repertoires in COVID-19. Across the study: Spain, Italy and the United States supplied samples that represented acute and convalescent COVID-19. T cells, B-cell-depleted T cells, or PBMCs supplied cDNA or gDNA.

Individuals drawn from 24 US areas were about 18 to 89 years old. J gave up 0 bases and V 0 bases, and 10 bases lay outside the gene matches. The length of the CDR3 is 18 residues. The germline CDR1 and CDR2 sequences are MGHRA and YSYEKL. Methods used by the authors: Cell counts per sample came from amplifying reference gene primers. Profiled with immunoSEQ multiplex PCR; TCRdb holds only in-frame clones, not every one. Clone size and the V and J calls come from that table; the DNA yielded D and trimming. The sample yields 250,000 to 300,000 clones, around 88% seen once. This chain joins TRBV4-1 and TRBJ2-7, with 8 bases matching TRBD1. This receptor was taken from a man aged 40-49 years who had recovered from COVID-19. The sequencing input was PBMCs or T cells enriched from blood (not recorded which). The CDR3 coding sequence is TGCGCCAGCAGCCAAGAATACGGGACAGGCGGTCTCTCCTACGAGCAGTACTTC. Its translation is CASSQEYGTGGLSYEQYF.